Listed here are 10 T cell receptor beta chains from one sample, sequenced in a study of beta chain features in type 1 diabetes. Study-wide findings and caveats: TCRB CDR3s were moderately but significantly shorter in Type 1 diabetes patients in all four CD4+ subsets.

Expressed TCRB transcripts were sequenced, since all the RNA that had been isolated was reverse transcribed. Profiling relied on immunoSEQ multiplex PCR, and the TCRdb table lists in-frame clones only, not all of them. This table holds about 650,000 clones, 9.5% to 15% found once. Which antigens these TCRs recognize remains unknown. The source material was naive CD4+ T cells from blood. The receptors originated from a man aged 30 to 45 with type 1 diabetes.

V gene TRBV14 combines with J gene TRBJ1-2; D gene uncertain. The CDR3 is 14 residues long. The V end lost 1 base, the J end lost 2 bases, and 8 bases lay between the germline ends. The germline V gene encodes CDR1 SGHDN and CDR2 FVKESK. The CDR3 here is CASSQVGRNYGYTF. The CDR3 region has the DNA TGTGCCAGCAGCCAAGTTGGCAGGAACTATGGCTACACCTTC.

The sample holds a few counts of this clone. CDR3 sequence reads: CASSLIEAGELFF. CDR3 sequence (DNA): TGCGCCAGCAGCTTAATAGAGGCCGGGGAGCTGTTTTTT. The chain is built from TRBV5-1 and TRBJ2-2; no clear D. Trimming removed 2 bases at V and 6 bases at J, with 8 bases between. Per germline, CDR1 SGHRS and CDR2 YFSETQ. CDR3 length: 13 residues.

This clone was seen a few times. The chain joins TRBV4-3 to TRBJ2-3, with D hard to call. CDR1 and CDR2 from the germline V gene are LGHNA and YSLEER. Trimming removed 0 bases at V and 5 bases at J, with 9 bases between. The CDR3 covers 14 residues. Here the CDR3 reads CASSQDISRDTQYF. The CDR3 bases are TGCGCCAGCAGCCAAGATATTAGTAGAGATACGCAGTATTTT.

In this sample, this clone turned up a few times. The chain employs TRBV5-6 and TRBJ2-1; D might be TRBD2 (6 bases). CDR1 and CDR2 (germline): SGHDT, YYEEEE. The CDR3 covers 15 residues. V was cut by 0 bases and J by 4 bases, with 11 bases left in between. For the CDR3, the DNA is TGTGCCAGCAGCTTGGGGGACGGACTATACAATGAGCAGTTCTTC. Translation gives CASSLGDGLYNEQFF.

In this sample, this clone turned up a few times. The chain uses TRBV19 and TRBJ2-6; D uncertain. Germline CDR1 reads LNHDA; CDR2 reads SQIVND (reference sequence). With 9 bases removed from V and 4 bases from J, the gap between germline ends came to 13 bases. The CDR3 sequence is 14 residues long. The CDR3 nucleotides read TGTGCCAGCGAAGTATCCACGGGGGCCAACGTCCTGACTTTC. It specifies CASEVSTGANVLTF. The complete variable domain, with remaining parts taken from reference TRBV19 and TRBJ2-6, reads DGGITQSPKYLFRKEGQNVTLSCEQNLNHDAMYWYRQDPGQGLRLIYYSQIVNDFQKGDIAEGYSVSREKKESFPLTVTSAQKNPTAFYLCASEVSTGANVLTFGAGSRLTVL.

The chain joins TRBV9 to TRBJ2-4; 10 bases align to TRBD1. The CDR3 has 16 residues. Germline V gene sequence: CDR1 SGDLS, CDR2 YYNGEE. The V gene end was trimmed by 0 bases and the J gene end by 3 bases; junction bases not matched to a gene: 3. The CDR3 protein is CASSVDGTGVKNIQYF. The CDR3 nucleotides read TGTGCCAGCAGCGTAGATGGGACAGGGGTCAAAAACATTCAGTACTTC.

In its sample, this clone was seen a few times. V and J are TRBV6-1 and TRBJ1-5; no reliable D call. The CDR3 is 14 amino acids. Germline loops: CDR1 MNHNS, CDR2 SASEGT. Trimming shortened V by 1 base and J by 5 bases, and 9 bases separated the two germline ends. CDR3 sequence (DNA): TGTGCCAGCAGTGAAGGGTTGAAGGATCAGCCCCAGCATTTT. Translated, it gives CASSEGLKDQPQHF.

The chain joins TRBV7-9 to TRBJ1-2, with 8 bases that match TRBD1. CDR3 size: 16 residues. Germline values: CDR1 SEHNR, CDR2 FQNEAQ (reference sequence). The V and J ends lost 5 bases and 4 bases, in that order; junction bases with no gene match: 12. In DNA form, the CDR3 reads TGTGCCAGCAGCCCTCAACCCTGGACAGGGTCCTATGGCTACACCTTC. Translation gives CASSPQPWTGSYGYTF.

This clone showed up just a few times. CDR3 in amino acids: CASSLEVVGYEQYF. As DNA, the CDR3 is TGTGCCAGCAGCTTAGAGGTGGTGGGGTACGAGCAGTACTTC. V and J are TRBV7-9 and TRBJ2-7; D unresolved. The CDR3 has 14 amino acids. V was clipped by 1 base and J by 4 bases, with 11 bases between them. Germline CDR1 and CDR2: SEHNR and FQNEAQ (reference sequence).

The chain has TRBV4-3 and TRBJ2-6; D remains unclear. Trimming cost V 3 bases and J 0 bases, with 6 bases left between them. The CDR3 extends over 15 amino acids. Germline lookup yields CDR1 LGHNA and CDR2 YSLEER. In DNA form, the CDR3 reads TGCGCCAGCAGCCAGGAACCCTCTGGGGCCAACGTCCTGACTTTC. The encoded protein is CASSQEPSGANVLTF.